This T cell receptor (beta chain) was captured by sequencing in a study of shared T cell receptors in the human thymus. Germline V CDR1 and CDR2: SGHVS, FQNEAQ. Trimming took off 5 bases at V and 5 bases at J, with 25 bases between the two ends. The CDR3 is 18 residues long. Repertoires were generated with immunoSEQ multiplex PCR, while TCRdb's copy carries only in-frame clones and drops some. The sample has some 720,000 clones; around 89% are singletons. These data were also filed under a second study, of human thymus T cells. That source adds: Corrective heart surgery yielded resections, and these provided the thymus tissue. Apparent skewing of V and J gene usage characterized both thymic and blood repertoires. Thymic repertoires from unrelated individuals overlapped highly, related research reported.

The sequencing sample was made of thymocytes. The sequence derives from a boy under two years old with a congenital heart defect. The chain couples TRBV7-8 to TRBJ2-1; tentatively, D is TRBD2 (7 bases). The CDR3 here is CASSPREGGASGDNEQFF. Written as DNA, the CDR3 is TGTGCCAGCAGCCCTAGGGAGGGGGGAGCTAGCGGAGACAATGAGCAGTTCTTC.